This is a list of T cell receptor beta chains from one sample in a study of early stage breast cancer tumors. Here immunoSEQ multiplex PCR was the method, and the copy in TCRdb shows in-frame clones only, minus some. The data show about 21,000 clones, about 75% seen once. Material for sequencing was blood. The origin of the receptors is a person in their sixties with breast cancer. Each CDR3 is given with its conserved first and last residue. The order of the fields is V gene, J gene, CDR3 length, CDR3 protein.

TRBV6-5	TRBJ2-7	12	CASTGTGGKQYF
TRBV9	TRBJ2-7	15	CASSVYFGSSYEQYF
TRBV11-3	TRBJ1-2	14	CASSSRGPDYGYTF
TRBV29-1	TRBJ1-2	14	CSVDGGQGAGGYTF
TRBV2	TRBJ2-1	16	CASETIQRLSYNEQFF
TRBV5-1	TRBJ2-7	14	CASSFLPGSYEQYF
TRBV7-9	TRBJ1-2	14	CASSFGTGGYGYTF
TRBV7-8	TRBJ2-1	14	CASSQATGNAEQFF
TRBV4-2	TRBJ2-7	15	CASSQETGNFYEQYF
TRBV12-2	TRBJ2-5	10	CASRSRPQYF
TRBV29-1	TRBJ2-1	14	CSVVTQFGGNEQFF
TRBV7-3	TRBJ2-2	12	CASRPAAGELFF
TRBV9	TRBJ2-3	13	CASSAGSTDTQYF
TRBV21-1	TRBJ2-7	16	CASSKGDRQHSYEQYF
TRBV21-1	TRBJ2-5	11	CASSKPTFQYF
TRBV19	TRBJ1-2	12	CASIGSAFGYTF
TRBV30	TRBJ2-7	14	CALHPSGSEYEQYF
TRBV27	TRBJ1-2	18	CASAPGTGVFLVNYGYTF
TRBV7-9	TRBJ2-1	14	CASSLPRGSNEQFF
TRBV9	TRBJ2-1	14	CASSVNAPFDEQFF
TRBV5-1	TRBJ1-1	15	CASSPDRGRVTEAFF
TRBV5-1	TRBJ2-5	14	CASSTTSGSETQYF
TRBV6-5	TRBJ2-5	14	CASSTVTPQETQYF
TRBV6-1	TRBJ2-3	14	CASSAGQGTDTQYF
TRBV30	TRBJ1-5	12	CAWSSNIQPQHF
TRBV9	TRBJ2-3	15	CASSSMGGEADTQYF
TRBV19	TRBJ2-5	18	CASSIGVGGGYTQETQYF
TRBV9	TRBJ2-2	15	CASSVWQSNTGELFF
TRBV9	TRBJ2-7	16	CASSPRVRTGDYEQYF
TRBV29-1	TRBJ2-2	13	CSAQWGEPGELFF
TRBV2	TRBJ2-7	14	CASSESHLPYEQYF
TRBV5-4	TRBJ2-1	18	CASSGLSGGAGFYNEQFF
TRBV30	TRBJ1-5	13	CAWSTGSNQPQHF
TRBV7-2	TRBJ2-7	13	CASSLLDPYEQYF
TRBV6-1	TRBJ2-7	12	CASTGGPGEQYF
TRBV6-1	TRBJ1-3	16	CASSEQGTGLRNTIYF
TRBV5-1	TRBJ1-1	15	CASSLSAGQDTEAFF
TRBV27	TRBJ2-7	17	CASSATRLAGLSYEQYF
TRBV4-2	TRBJ2-1	14	CASSQEAGGLEQFF
TRBV7-7	TRBJ2-5	13	CASSAQWQETQYF
TRBV1	TRBJ2-1	16	CTSSQGPGTTYNEQFF
TRBV10-1	TRBJ2-7	14	CASSVSSGSYEQYF
TRBV4-1	TRBJ1-1	14	CASSQGPPGSEAFF
TRBV29-1	TRBJ1-1	13	CSVEGHANTEAFF
TRBV19	TRBJ1-2	15	CATTRRGQGIYGYTF
TRBV30	TRBJ2-5	17	CAWSAGGGFLVGETQYF
TRBV18	TRBJ2-3	15	CASSLQGPGADTQYF
TRBV7-3	TRBJ1-2	14	CASSLTTGVGGYTF
TRBV6-1	TRBJ2-7	13	CASGGAFTYEQYF
TRBV18	TRBJ2-5	13	CASSPQGQETQYF
TRBV7-3	TRBJ2-3	17	CASSLNPPASGTDTQYF